This T cell receptor beta chain derives from a study of siplizumab effects on memory and regulatory T cells. Each sample had roughly 10^5 TCR templates assayed. The table came from immunoSEQ multiplex PCR; TCRdb's copy has only in-frame clones and leaves some out. The sample has about 26,000 clones; 70% to 85% are singletons. Germline V gene data show CDR1 as SNHLY and CDR2 as FYNNEI. The CDR3 loop spans 14 amino acids. Trimming stripped 2 bases from V and 0 bases from J, with 5 bases between. Unstimulated TEMRA, naive, memory and effector memory subsets were sequenced in three donor pairs. On this clone: Its antigen is not known.

Whole-study findings and limits: Mean Treg-derived proportions of mappable alloreactive CD4+ clones were over 65% for siplizumab and 25% to 30% for controls. A small minority of alloreactive clones were mapped to unstimulated subsets.

The chain is built from TRBV2 and TRBJ1-3; no clear D. The receptor was derived from a human donor in good health. The sequencing sample was made of memory CD4+ T cells sorted from blood. The CDR3 nucleotides are TGTGCCAGCAGTGAAACCGTCTCTGGAAACACCATATATTTT. Residues: CASSETVSGNTIYF.